What follows is one T cell receptor (beta chain) and its context. Original processing methods: By means of reference gene primer amplification, nucleated cell counts were estimated. Clones were read by immunoSEQ multiplex PCR, and TCRdb kept only the in-frame ones, dropping some. The V and J calls and the clone size are those of that table, but D and trimming were determined from the DNA. This sample has approximately 120,000 clones, with 75% to 90% found just once. This record belongs to a study of blood T cell repertoires in COVID-19. Study-level background: The study drew acute and convalescent COVID-19 samples from the United States, Italy and Spain. PBMCs, B-cell-depleted T cells, or T cells provided the cDNA or gDNA that made up the material.

The CDR3 has 13 residues. The germline CDR1 and CDR2 sequences are SQVTM and ANQGSEA. The trim removed 7 bases at V and 3 bases at J, leaving 6 bases unmatched. Sequenced material: peripheral blood. The chain carries TRBV29-1 and TRBJ1-2; 9 nucleotides line up with TRBD1. The receptor was derived from a human donor with acute or convalescent COVID-19. The donor label of this sample is uncertain. The CDR3 region is CSGGTGGDYGYTF. The DNA for the CDR3 is TGCAGCGGCGGAACAGGGGGCGACTATGGCTACACCTTC. Based on the CDR3 plus reference TRBV29-1 and TRBJ1-2, the full variable domain is SAVISQKPSRDICQRGTSLTIQCQVDSQVTMMFWYRQQPGQSLTLIATANQGSEATYESGFVIDKFPISRPNLTFSTLTVSNMSPEDSSIYLCSGGTGGDYGYTFGSGTRLTVV.